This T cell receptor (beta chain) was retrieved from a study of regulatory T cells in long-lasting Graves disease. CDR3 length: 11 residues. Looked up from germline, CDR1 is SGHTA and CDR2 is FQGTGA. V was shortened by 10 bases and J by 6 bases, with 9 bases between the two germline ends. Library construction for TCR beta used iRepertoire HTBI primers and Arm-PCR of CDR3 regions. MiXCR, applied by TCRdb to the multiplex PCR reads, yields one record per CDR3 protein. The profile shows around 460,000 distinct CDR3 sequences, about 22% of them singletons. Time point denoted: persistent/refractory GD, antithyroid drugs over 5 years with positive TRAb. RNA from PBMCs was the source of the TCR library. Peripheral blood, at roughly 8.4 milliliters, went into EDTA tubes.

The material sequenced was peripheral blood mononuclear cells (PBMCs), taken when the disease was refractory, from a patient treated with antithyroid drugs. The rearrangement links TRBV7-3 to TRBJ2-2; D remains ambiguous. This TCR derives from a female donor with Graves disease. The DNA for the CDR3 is TGTGCCACCTTCGCCCCCGGGGAGCTGTTTTTT. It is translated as CATFAPGELFF. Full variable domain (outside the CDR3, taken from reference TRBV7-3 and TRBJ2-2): GAGVSQTPSNKVTEKGKYVELRCDPISGHTALYWYRQSLGQGPEFLIYFQGTGAADDSGLPNDRFFAVRPEGSVSTLKIQRTERGDSAVYLCATFAPGELFFGEGSRLTVL.